The present entry profiles one T cell receptor beta chain with its context. This clone was seen a few times. Its antigen target is currently unknown. Base quality data are lacking; no much larger clone is found one base away. The sample belongs to a study of cytomegalovirus exposure and HLA in healthy donors listed by TCRdb under 2017. Background on the whole study: In an earlier analysis of approximately 500 of the donors, approximately 300 Gb of sequence data and approximately 100 million unique TCR beta sequences from 150 million to 200 million T cells were reported. An early release that covered approximately 600 HLA-typed donors contained about 300 gigabases of sequencing data and 80 million or so unique TCR sequences. The genetic ancestry cluster associated with self-reported Caucasian donors included about 84% of the roughly 360 genotyped donors. The study aimed to test whether cataloging public T cell receptors could reveal signatures of past pathogen exposure. The study profiled the T cell repertoires of approximately 700 subjects by immunosequencing and related them to cytomegalovirus serostatus. Besides the first cohort of 666 subjects, a separate validation cohort made up of around 120 different subjects was used. The study combined high-throughput TCR immunosequencing, statistical association of individual TCRs with disease status, and machine learning to predict cytomegalovirus infection status. To study patterns of TCR occurrence, a later analysis re-analyzed previously published TCR beta repertoires from around 670 donors and added high-resolution HLA genotyping. In the later analysis, no new phenotypic data were used to find candidate immune exposures; instead, reliance was placed on TCR beta sequences and their occurrence across donors. An earlier analysis of 587 of the donors applied high-throughput TCR beta sequencing to assess whether each TCR beta V gene segment acted as functional or pseudogenic. Donor age, sex, ethnicity and CMV serostatus were compiled alongside the repertoire data. A later genetic analysis used genome-wide SNP genotypes for about 55% of the 666 donors, treating that subset as a discovery cohort. Every discovery cohort repertoire had been produced on one sequencing platform. HLA typing included class I and class II loci at four-digit resolution. Typing coverage differed by locus: A, B, C, DRB1 and DQB1 were typed in roughly 620-630 donors, DQA1 in roughly 510, DPA1 in around 600, and DPB1 in just under 490. Because of strong linkage in the cohort, roughly 5 DR-DQ haplotypes were treated as single units for association and clustering. Among roughly 400 genotyped donors of the cohort, an average of about 240,000 unique TCR beta nucleotide sequences were sequenced per donor, about a sixth of them non-productive.

Overall results and qualifications from the work: In a later analysis, HLA-associated TCR beta chains were found to be more clonally expanded and to have lower generation probabilities than equally common non-associated chains. Most TCR sequences were seen in very few donors, while some public TCRs were found in many individuals. Sequencing depth was assumed to be roughly uniform across donors in the presence/absence analyses, though that assumption may not hold. A later analysis found that TCR association rates varied across HLA loci, with DRB1 alleles showing the most associated TCRs and HLA-C alleles the fewest. According to a later genetic analysis, donors in an Asian-associated ancestry cluster had fewer N-insertions in productive TCRs than the approximately 700-donor mean. A later analysis reported that several top co-occurrence clusters appeared linked to parvovirus B19, influenza, CMV and Epstein-Barr virus. The cohort was sequenced for TCR beta chains only, and without alpha or paired-chain data the features that could be detected were limited. An association between a missense DCLRE1C variant and V-gene and J-gene trimming of TCR beta chains was found in a later genetic analysis and replicated in an independent cohort. In the study, about 150 TCR beta chains were listed as associated with cytomegalovirus. An earlier analysis of approximately 570 of the donors showed that most TCR beta V segments appeared in productive rearrangements either about 90% or about 30% of the time, which broadly matched IMGT annotations. When HLA alleles, especially DR and DQ, strongly co-occurred, attributing TCR associations to individual alleles was difficult. In both the original and validation cohorts, the classifier was reported to diagnose cytomegalovirus status with high specificity and sensitivity. Because counts were too low, around 17 rarely observed V segments, including chromosome 9 orphons, were left out of the earlier analysis of 500 to 650 of the donors. In vitro tests confirmed that three of the cytomegalovirus-associated TCR beta chains recognize cytomegalovirus antigens. The authors suggested that the approach could potentially be generalized to other disease states and immunological phenotypes. Because HLA typing was unavailable for some donors at each locus, only the typed subset was used in association tests. Some IMGT-functional V segments, including TRBV6-2 and TRBV6-3, could not be distinguished by the 87-base-pair reads and were therefore excluded. The sequencing pipeline was judged likely to have produced a cluster of highly shared sequence variants as a technical artifact. A later analysis found that most CMV-associated TCR beta chains appeared HLA-restricted, with HLA associations seemingly driven largely by CMV exposure. A further reported finding was that TCR beta sequences accurately predicted the HLA-A and HLA-B alleles for most subjects in the first cohort. Linkage disequilibrium might explain the correlated functional status among segregating V segments, but an unknown experimental factor could not be excluded. For the cohort, immune exposure information was limited to CMV serostatus. In a later analysis, some 18,000 TCR beta sequences were associated with specific HLA alleles at a false discovery rate of 0.05.

The cohort was made up of several hundred healthy bone marrow donors. All cohort members were sampled while nominally healthy, although unrecorded immune exposures were likely present. The donor was CMV seronegative and was included in the group of a few hundred seronegative cohort members. Every donor gave a peripheral blood sample, and the peripheral blood mononuclear cells from that sample were used for TCR beta sequencing. Genomic DNA extraction from the blood cell samples was performed with the Qiagen DNeasy Blood Extraction Kit. Library method: the immunoSEQ multiplex PCR assay. For the multiplex PCR, a mixture combining 60 forward primers for TCR Vbeta segments and 13 reverse primers for TCR Jbeta segments was used. Amplification of the CDR3 region of rearranged TCR beta genes was performed with a multiplex PCR assay on genomic DNA. The amplified TCR beta libraries were sequenced on the Illumina HiSeq System as 87-base-pair reads. In the paper's pipeline: A later analysis counted some 74 million unique TCR beta chains across the 640 or so repertoires, and some 11 million of these chains were shared by at least two donors. Raw reads were error-corrected and collapsed into unique sequences by a nearest-neighbor algorithm in which closely related sequences were merged to remove PCR and sequencing errors. Alignment of CDR3 sequences to IMGT reference sequences was used to assign V, D and J gene segments. Each retained sequence needed at least a six-nucleotide match to both a V gene segment and a J gene segment. A rearrangement was called productive if the CDR3 had no stop codons and remained in frame with V and J, and every other rearrangement was called non-productive. Following IMGT convention, CDR3 was defined as the stretch from the second conserved V-encoded cysteine to the conserved J-encoded phenylalanine. Sequences without an unambiguous match to a single V gene segment were excluded from the earlier analysis of a few hundred of the donors. An earlier analysis of roughly 590 of the donors called V segments functional above 56.7% productive rearrangements and segregating when the between-donor standard deviation exceeded 5%. To diagnose cytomegalovirus status from the catalog of TCR beta chain sequences, a statistical classification framework was built. In a later analysis, TCR nucleotide sequences were compared against IMGT/GENE-DB human TR gene sequences so that V and J genes could be assigned. A later analysis assigned CDR3 sequences and most-parsimonious VDJ recombination scenarios with the TCRdist pipeline. In a later analysis, every TCR beta chain was defined by the combination of its CDR3 amino acid sequence and its V-gene family, and reads without a unique V-gene family were dropped. In a later analysis, approximately 590 highly shared, low-generation-probability nucleotide sequences were removed to address suspected cross-contamination and a sequencing artifact. In a later analysis, a clonal expansion index for each public chain was calculated from normalized within-repertoire ranks of inferred template counts. In a later analysis, generation probabilities were computed with a VDJ recombination model fitted to out-of-frame rearrangements, and the resulting probabilities were checked against IGoR. In a later analysis, TCR-TCR, TCR-HLA and TCR-CMV co-occurrence was scored with hypergeometric tests, and a repertoire-size bias correction was applied to TCR pairs. In a later analysis, false discovery rates were estimated by permuting HLA or CMV assignments 20 times. In a later analysis, co-occurring TCRs were grouped with DBSCAN, and TCRdist sequence similarity was added when clustering was performed within HLA-allele-positive subsets. Repertoires with fewer than 30,000 or more than 120,000 public chains, plus five repertoires with anomalous nucleotide sharing, were excluded from co-occurrence clustering. Imported from immuneACCESS, the table was reduced by TCRdb to in-frame sequences with V and J called. These copies leave out some clones; in studies compared against another copy, an unresolved V gene accounts for under half, and the cause of the remainder is not known. V and J calls and clone size are given by that table; D and trimming were obtained from the DNA. For this sample there are over 130,000 clones; 80% appear just once. Of the sample, about 2.4% is held by the ten largest clones.

From a lookup of the germline V gene (reference sequence), CDR1 and CDR2 are MNHEY and SMNVEV. The cysteine opens and the phenylalanine closes a CDR3 of 13 amino acids. Just the 39-base CDR3 DNA is kept, in frame starting at base 1. Unmatched junction bases come to 7, with V trimmed by 8 bases and J by 7 bases. The chain joins TRBV27 to TRBJ2-7; 11 central bases correspond to TRBD1. This sequence originates from a man in his forties or fifties in good health and CMV-seronegative. The source material was PBMCs. The CDR3 protein is CASSDRGPLEQYF. Read as DNA, the sequence is TGTGCCAGCTCGGACAGGGGGCCCCTGGAGCAGTACTTC.